The 13 T cell receptor beta chains below all came from one sample that was sequenced in a study of response to subunit inactivated influenza vaccine. MiXCR, run by TCRdb on the RT-PCR reads, gives a single entry per CDR3 protein. The sample carries 650,000 to 800,000 distinct CDR3 sequences, roughly 14% recorded once. The material was PBMCs from blood, obtained less than 15 days before vaccination. Every receptor here comes from a man in his fifties or sixties who received an inactivated influenza vaccine.

The J gene is TRBJ1-6, the V gene TRBV5-1, with a possible D match to TRBD1 (5 bases). CDR3 length equals 15 residues. CDR1 is SGHRS, CDR2 YFSETQ, per germline. Trimming shortened V by 4 bases and J by 7 bases, and 15 bases separated the two germline ends. The CDR3 loop reads CASSEGTVENSPLHF. DNA for the CDR3: TGCGCCAGCAGCGAGGGGACGGTGGAAAATTCACCCCTCCACTTT.

The chain carries TRBV12-3 or TRBV12-4 and TRBJ1-5, with 9 positions matching TRBD1. Trimming cost V 6 bases and J 3 bases; bases outside gene matches: 3. The CDR3 consists of 14 residues. The CDR3 loop reads CASRQGANNQPQHF. CDR3 DNA: TGTGCCAGCAGACAGGGGGCTAACAATCAGCCCCAGCATTTT.

This clonotype was seen only a few times. The chain joins TRBV11-2 to TRBJ1-5; no clear D. This CDR3 is built from 13 residues. Germline V gene sequence: CDR1 SGHAT, CDR2 FQNNGV. The germline V and J ends were trimmed by 5 bases and 7 bases, with 12 bases remaining between them. The CDR3 region is CASSTSDGQPQHF. CDR3 DNA sequence: TGTGCCAGCAGCACCTCCGACGGACAGCCCCAGCATTTT.

In this sample, this clonotype turned up a few times. The chain joins TRBV13 to TRBJ1-2; D is uncertain. Germline loops: CDR1 PRHDT, CDR2 FYEKMQ (reference sequence). The CDR3 consists of 17 residues. Trimming left V 4 bases short and J 0 bases short, with 18 bases between. The CDR3 DNA follows: TGTGCCAGCAGCTCTGCTTATCGTCAGGAGACTAACTATGGCTACACCTTC. Amino acid sequence: CASSSAYRQETNYGYTF.

There are many counts of this clonotype. This chain joins TRBV12-3 or TRBV12-4 and TRBJ1-5; 9 bases are a match to TRBD1. The CDR3 consists of 15 residues. The ends lost 4 bases at V and 4 bases at J; junction bases unmatched: 5. The CDR3 DNA reads as TGTGCCAGCAGTTCAAGGACAGGGGCGAATCAGCCCCAGCATTTT. This sequence encodes CASSSRTGANQPQHF.

There are a few counts of this clonotype. The chain carries TRBV9 and TRBJ2-7; D not certain. V dropped 5 bases and J dropped 0 bases, with 12 bases sitting between them. This CDR3 is built from 14 residues. Germline-derived CDR1 and CDR2 are SGDLS and YYNGEE. CDR3 sequence reads: CASSPTTSSYEQYF. The DNA for the CDR3 is TGTGCCAGCAGTCCGACGACAAGCTCCTACGAGCAGTACTTC.

The chain has TRBV7-3 and TRBJ2-5; 11 nucleotides match TRBD2. The CDR3 sequence is 21 residues long. Germline V lookup: CDR1 SGHTA, CDR2 FQGTGA. V dropped 4 bases and J dropped 2; count of bases not matched to a gene: 21. The CDR3 region has the DNA TGTGCCAGCAGCTGGGCCCTACTAGCGGGGGAAAGTGGGTTAAGGCAAGAGACCCAGTACTTC. It yields the protein CASSWALLAGESGLRQETQYF. The whole variable domain, remainder taken from reference TRBV7-3 and TRBJ2-5, is GAGVSQTPSNKVTEKGKYVELRCDPISGHTALYWYRQSLGQGPEFLIYFQGTGAADDSGLPNDRFFAVRPEGSVSTLKIQRTERGDSAVYLCASSWALLAGESGLRQETQYFGPGTRLLVL.

The V gene is TRBV15, the J gene TRBJ2-7; 9 bases align to TRBD1. The junction had 9 bases not matched to a gene; V was cut back by 4 bases and J by 5 bases. CDR3 length equals 15 residues. The V gene's germline CDR1 is LNHNV and CDR2 YYDKDF (reference sequence). The CDR3 coding sequence is TGTGCCACCAGCAAACCCGGGACAGGGTTTCACGAGCAGTACTTC. This gives the protein CATSKPGTGFHEQYF.

As to this clonotype: This is likely a read error, given that the CDR3 carries no conserved phenylalanine or tryptophan at its end. The chain links TRBV5-1 to TRBJ2-7; 7 nucleotides agree with TRBD1. CDR1 is SGHRS and CDR2 is YFSETQ in the germline V gene. CDR3 size: 17 residues. V lost 4 bases, J lost 5 bases, and 18 bases stayed unmatched. The CDR3 reads CASSPSHRQGNIHEQYI. CDR3 sequence (DNA): TGCGCCAGCAGCCCGAGCCACAGACAGGGTAACATCCACGAGCAGTACATC.

The chain recombines TRBV4-3 with TRBJ2-3, with 8 nucleotides matching TRBD1. The CDR3 loop spans 16 amino acids. The germline gives CDR1 LGHNA, CDR2 YSLEER. With V trimmed by 1 base and J by 5 bases, 8 bases remained unmatched. The CDR3 sequence: CASSQGWTGLGDTQYF. As DNA, the CDR3 is TGCGCCAGCAGCCAAGGGTGGACAGGGCTGGGAGATACGCAGTATTTT.

The table lists this clonotype with many counts. This chain joins TRBV7-8 and TRBJ2-7; D uncertain. Germline V gene sequence: CDR1 SGHVS, CDR2 FQNEAQ. V gave up 0 bases and J gave up 3 bases, with 9 bases separating them. CDR3 length equals 14 residues. The DNA of the CDR3 is TGTGCCAGCAGCTTAGCCCCCCATGGCTACGAGCAGTACTTC. It yields the protein CASSLAPHGYEQYF.

This clonotype was detected only a few times. The chain links TRBV10-3 to TRBJ2-3, with 9 nucleotides matching TRBD2. The CDR3 extends over 18 amino acids. In germline, CDR1 is ENHRY, CDR2 SYGVKD. After removal of 0 bases from V and 4 bases from J, the junction contained 11 bases not matched to a gene. The CDR3 nucleotides are TGTGCCATCAGTGAGTCTTTAGGTAGCGGGAGTTGGGCAGATACGCAGTATTTT. Translating it yields CAISESLGSGSWADTQYF.

Only a few counts were recorded for this clonotype. This chain connects TRBV12-3 or TRBV12-4 to TRBJ1-6, with TRBD1 matching 7 bases. The CDR3 runs 14 residues. V shed 5 bases, J shed 7 bases, and the junction held 5 bases outside the gene matches. The CDR3 is CASSAQGENSPLHF. CDR3 bases: TGTGCCAGCAGTGCCCAGGGGGAGAATTCACCCCTCCACTTT.